The 23 T cell receptor beta chains listed next were all sequenced from one sample in a study of T cell repertoires in cytomegalovirus infection. TCRdb re-called the reads through MiXCR, storing one row per CDR3 protein. The sample lists a few hundred thousand distinct CDR3 sequences, approximately 9% occurring once. Sequenced material: PBMCs. These receptor sequences come from a human donor in good health (CMV status not recorded). Some clones in this sample may be carry-over from other donors' samples.

This clonotype has more than one count but fewer than ten. In nucleotides, the CDR3 is TGTGCCAGTAGCGACAGGGGAGTTGCAACTGAAGCTTTCTTT. Its protein product is CASSDRGVATEAFF. The chain uses TRBV19 and TRBJ1-1; TRBD1 agrees at 8 bases. J was trimmed by 5 bases and V by 6 bases; bases with no gene match: 8. The CDR3 spans 14 residues. Germline CDR1 LNHDA, CDR2 SQIVND (reference sequence).

This clonotype was picked up many times. The chain uses TRBV7-6 and TRBJ2-7; D not resolved. In germline, CDR1 is SGHVS, CDR2 FNYEAQ. The CDR3 contains 14 residues. The V and J ends lost 2 bases and 0 bases respectively, with 8 bases between them. The CDR3 DNA reads as TGTGCCAGCAGCTTAACTGATAGCTCCTACGAGCAGTACTTC. Protein sequence: CASSLTDSSYEQYF.

This clonotype was seen at least ten times. This chain joins TRBV7-2 and TRBJ1-5; D is possibly TRBD1 (5 bases). The CDR3 has 14 amino acids. V was cut by 4 bases and J by 4 bases, with 11 bases left in between. Per the germline V gene, CDR1 is SGHTA and CDR2 is FQGNSA. The CDR3 region has the DNA TGTGCCAGCAGCTCTAGACAGCTGAATCAGCCCCAGCATTTT. Its protein is CASSSRQLNQPQHF.

Ten or more counts support this clonotype. This sequence joins TRBV6-2 or TRBV6-3 and TRBJ2-7, with 8 bases lining up with TRBD1. With 4 bases clipped from V and 3 bases from J, the junction kept 8 bases outside the gene matches. The CDR3 has 15 residues. The germline V gene encodes CDR1 MNHEY and CDR2 SVGEGT. CDR3 coding DNA: TGTGCCAGCAGTTCGACAGGGGTTTTCTTCTACGAGCAGTACTTC. Amino acid sequence: CASSSTGVFFYEQYF.

The V call is TRBV6-2 or TRBV6-3, the J call TRBJ1-1; unclear D gene. The V gene lost 8 bases and the J gene lost 1 base, with 5 bases spanning the gap. This CDR3 is built from 11 residues. Germline values: CDR1 MNHEY, CDR2 SVGEGT. The chain's CDR3 is CASEANTEAFF. The DNA of the CDR3 is TGTGCCAGCGAGGCGAACACTGAAGCTTTCTTT.

V and J are TRBV27 and TRBJ1-1, with no clear D. Germline CDR1 is MNHEY and CDR2 is SMNVEV (reference sequence). This CDR3 is built from 14 residues. The V and J ends lost 2 bases and 3 bases respectively, with 10 bases between them. CDR3 loop: CASSLQRAYTEAFF. As DNA, the CDR3 is TGTGCCAGCAGTTTACAAAGGGCGTACACTGAAGCTTTCTTT.

This clonotype was seen a handful of times. The chain employs TRBV12-5 and TRBJ1-5; D remains unclear. V was cut by 5 bases and J by 9 bases, with 17 bases left in between. Per the germline V gene, CDR1 is LGHNT and CDR2 is FRNRAP. This CDR3 spans 14 amino acids. CDR3 region: CASGPHTERGPQHF. CDR3 DNA: TGTGCTAGTGGTCCACACACGGAGCGCGGGCCCCAGCATTTT. The variable domain in full, completed from reference TRBV12-5 and TRBJ1-5, reads DARVTQTPRHKVTEMGQEVTMRCQPILGHNTVFWYRQTMMQGLELLAYFRNRAPLDDSGMPKDRFSAEMPDATLATLKIQPSEPRDSAVYFCASGPHTERGPQHFGDGTRLSIL.

This clonotype was picked up a small number of times. This chain connects TRBV12-3 or TRBV12-4 to TRBJ1-4; 8 nucleotides align to TRBD1. The ends lost 6 bases at V and 8 bases at J; junction bases unmatched: 11. The CDR3 extends over 15 amino acids. CDR3 amino acids: CASRPSGTGHEKLFF. The CDR3 DNA reads as TGTGCCAGCAGACCATCCGGGACAGGCCACGAAAAACTGTTTTTT.

Many counts were recorded for this clonotype. The rearrangement links TRBV15 to TRBJ1-1, with D perhaps matching TRBD1 (6 bases). The germline gives CDR1 LNHNV, CDR2 YYDKDF (reference sequence). The CDR3 consists of 15 residues. The V end lost 2 bases, the J end lost 4 bases, and 14 bases lay between the germline ends. The CDR3 coding sequence is TGTGCCACCAGCAGACGTCAGGGGACGTTCACTGAAGCTTTCTTT. Amino acids: CATSRRQGTFTEAFF. The full variable domain, with the rest looked up from reference TRBV15 and TRBJ1-1, is DAMVIQNPRYQVTQFGKPVTLSCSQTLNHNVMYWYQQKSSQAPKLLFHYYDKDFNNEADTPDNFQSRRPNTSFCFLDIRSPGLGDTAMYLCATSRRQGTFTEAFFGQGTRLTVV.

This clonotype has ten or more counts. The chain uses TRBV20-1 and TRBJ1-2, with 9 bases lining up with TRBD1. CDR1 and CDR2 (germline): DFQATT, SNEGSKA (reference sequence). Trimming removed 4 bases from V and 0 bases from J; junction bases left unmatched: 3. The CDR3 loop spans 14 amino acids. In nucleotides, the CDR3 is TGCAGTGCTACCTGGACAGGGGCTAACTATGGCTACACCTTC. Amino acid sequence: CSATWTGANYGYTF.

In this sample, this clonotype turned up many times. The chain carries TRBV7-2 and TRBJ1-5, with 8 bases identical to TRBD1. Germline trimming cut 0 bases from V and 4 bases from J; bases unmatched to any gene: 5. In germline, CDR1 is SGHTA, CDR2 FQGNSA. The length of the CDR3 is 16 residues. This chain's CDR3 is CASSLASGTGNQPQHF. The CDR3 DNA reads TGTGCCAGCAGCTTAGCCTCCGGGACAGGTAATCAGCCCCAGCATTTT. Full variable domain (rest looked up from reference TRBV7-2 and TRBJ1-5): GAGVSQSPSNKVTEKGKDVELRCDPISGHTALYWYRQSLGQGLEFLIYFQGNSAPDKSGLPSDRFSAERTGGSVSTLTIQRTQQEDSAVYLCASSLASGTGNQPQHFGDGTRLSIL.

The sample holds many counts of this clonotype. The V call is TRBV25-1, the J call TRBJ2-7, with a weak D call TRBD2 (6 bases). The length of the CDR3 is 14 residues. Germline-derived CDR1 and CDR2 are MGHDK and SYGVNS. Trimming pared 4 bases from V and 2 bases from J, leaving 12 bases between. The CDR3: CASSGLGGAYEQYF. The CDR3 DNA follows: TGTGCCAGCAGTGGCCTGGGCGGGGCCTACGAGCAGTACTTC.

This clonotype showed up many times. V gene TRBV2 combines with J gene TRBJ1-2, with no clear D. Between the trimmed V and J ends, which lost 6 bases and 1 base, there was a span of 6 bases. This CDR3 is built from 12 residues. Germline V gives CDR1 SNHLY, CDR2 FYNNEI. The CDR3 region is CASREINYGYTF. The CDR3 bases are TGTGCCAGCAGAGAAATTAACTATGGCTACACCTTC.

The J gene is TRBJ1-1, the V gene TRBV7-2, with D maybe TRBD1 (6 bases). Germline-derived CDR1 and CDR2 are SGHTA and FQGNSA. The CDR3 has 17 residues. Trimming cost V 5 bases and J 1 base, with 20 bases left between them. CDR3 sequence reads: CASSPPLGAGANTEAFF. CDR3 in DNA: TGTGCCAGCAGCCCACCGTTGGGGGCGGGAGCGAACACTGAAGCTTTCTTT.

The chain combines TRBV28 with TRBJ1-4, with 7 bases matching TRBD1. The CDR3 length is 17 residues. With V trimmed by 2 bases and J by 5 bases, 11 bases remained unmatched. Germline CDR1 and CDR2: MDHEN and SYDVKM. The CDR3: CASSLRSEAGGNEKLFF. CDR3 nucleotide sequence: TGTGCCAGCAGTTTACGTAGTGAGGCAGGGGGAAATGAAAAACTGTTTTTT. Filled out from reference TRBV28 and TRBJ1-4, the complete variable domain reads DVKVTQSSRYLVKRTGEKVFLECVQDMDHENMFWYRQDPGLGLRLIYFSYDVKMKEKGDIPEGYSVSREKKERFSLILESASTNQTSMYLCASSLRSEAGGNEKLFFGSGTQLSVL.

The V call is TRBV4-1, the J call TRBJ2-7; D unresolved. V was pared by 1 base and J by 6 bases, with 13 bases between. Germline V gives CDR1 MGHRA, CDR2 YSYEKL. The CDR3 runs to 14 residues. CDR3 sequence reads: CASSQGTQSGEQYF. The CDR3 nucleotides are TGCGCCAGCAGCCAAGGTACCCAATCGGGCGAGCAGTACTTC.

The chain has TRBV20-1 and TRBJ1-1; D might be TRBD1 (5 bases). Germline CDR1 reads DFQATT; CDR2 reads SNEGSKA (reference sequence). The CDR3 is 13 amino acids. V lost 6 bases to trimming and J lost 5 bases, with 16 bases between them. Written as DNA, the CDR3 is TGCAGTGCACCGGGACGAAGAGGGACTGAAGCTTTCTTT. It is translated as CSAPGRRGTEAFF.

About this clonotype: Being one base from a much bigger clone, this may be a read error. The CDR3 DNA reads as TGTGCCAACAGCCAGAGACAGGGGGGAGAGACCCAGTACTTC. This codes for CANSQRQGGETQYF. The J gene is TRBJ2-5, the V gene TRBV7-6; 9 nucleotides match TRBD1. CDR1 and CDR2 (germline): SGHVS, FNYEAQ. The CDR3 runs 14 residues.

Ten or more counts support this clonotype. The chain joins TRBV12-3 or TRBV12-4 to TRBJ1-1; a possible D gene is TRBD1 (6 bases). This CDR3 spans 14 amino acids. Trimming cost V 6 bases and J 1 base, with 12 bases left between them. The CDR3: CASRDRQTNTEAFF. The CDR3 nucleotides are TGTGCCAGCAGAGACAGGCAAACGAACACTGAAGCTTTCTTT.

This chain uses TRBV2 with TRBJ1-4; no definite D call. V was clipped by 6 bases and J by 5 bases, with 19 bases between them. Germline V gene lookup returns CDR1 SNHLY and CDR2 FYNNEI. The CDR3 runs 16 residues. CDR3 DNA sequence: TGTGCCAGCAGCCGTACGCTCAGGATCCTGAATGAAAAACTGTTTTTT. Translating it yields CASSRTLRILNEKLFF.

This clonotype has at least ten counts. The CDR3 reads CASTPTGGINTGELFF. DNA for the CDR3: TGTGCCAGCACCCCAACGGGGGGGATCAACACCGGGGAGCTGTTTTTT. The chain has TRBV7-2 and TRBJ2-2; 8 bases fit TRBD2. This CDR3 comprises 16 residues. The trim removed 7 bases at V and 2 bases at J, leaving 9 bases unmatched. Germline loops: CDR1 SGHTA, CDR2 FQGNSA.

CDR3 sequence: CATSDTQGFQPQHF. CDR3 bases: TGTGCCACCAGTGATACACAGGGGTTTCAGCCCCAGCATTTT. The chain uses TRBV24-1 and TRBJ1-5, with TRBD1 matching 7 bases. This CDR3 comprises 14 residues. Germline-derived CDR1 and CDR2 are KGHDR and SFDVKD. J was trimmed by 6 bases and V by 3 bases; bases with no gene match: 4.

This clonotype was found many times. The V gene is TRBV4-1, the J gene TRBJ2-3; 9 nucleotides line up with TRBD2. The CDR3 spans 15 residues. Germline CDR1 MGHRA, CDR2 YSYEKL. Losses at the gene ends were 0 bases for V and 4 bases for J; bases not matched to a gene: 2. CDR3 DNA sequence: TGCGCCAGCAGCCAAGATCAGCGGGGGGCAGATACGCAGTATTTT. Protein sequence: CASSQDQRGADTQYF.